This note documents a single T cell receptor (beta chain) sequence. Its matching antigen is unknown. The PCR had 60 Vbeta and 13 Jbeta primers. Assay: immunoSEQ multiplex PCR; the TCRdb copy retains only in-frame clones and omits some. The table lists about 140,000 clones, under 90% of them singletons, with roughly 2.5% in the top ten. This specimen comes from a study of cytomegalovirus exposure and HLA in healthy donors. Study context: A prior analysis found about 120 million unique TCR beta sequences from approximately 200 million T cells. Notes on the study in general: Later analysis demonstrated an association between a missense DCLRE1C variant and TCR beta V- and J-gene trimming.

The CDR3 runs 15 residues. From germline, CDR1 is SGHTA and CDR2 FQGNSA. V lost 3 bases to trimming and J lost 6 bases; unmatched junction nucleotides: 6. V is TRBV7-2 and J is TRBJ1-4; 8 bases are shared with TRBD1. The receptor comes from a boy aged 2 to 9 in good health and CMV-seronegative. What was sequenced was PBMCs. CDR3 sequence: CASSFSGQGDEKLFF. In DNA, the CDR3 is TGTGCCAGCAGCTTTTCCGGACAGGGAGATGAAAAACTGTTTTTT.